A selection of T cell receptor beta chains follows, all from one sample in a study of identical twins. TCRdb reanalysed the 5' RACE reads using MiXCR and keeps one entry per CDR3 protein. The sample yields approximately 280,000 distinct CDR3 sequences, about 8% seen once. The same data also contributed to another study, on yellow fever vaccine responses in identical twins.

The sample comprised memory (CD45RO+) T cells sorted from blood. These receptors all stem from a woman aged 18-30 years in good health. Each CDR3 is given with its conserved first and last residue. D genes are given only for firm matches. A clone size is listed for some rows: how often the clone was seen (once, few, many), or a class if it is expanded.

clone_size: few
j_call: TRBJ2-6
d_call: TRBD1
v_call: TRBV9
cdr3_nt: TGTGCCAGCAGCGTAGCCCCGTTGGGTGACAGGGCTGGGGCCAACGTCCTGACTTTC
cdr3_aa: CASSVAPLGDRAGANVLTF

clone_size: -
j_call: TRBJ2-1
d_call: -
v_call: TRBV2
cdr3_nt: TGTGCCAGCAGTGAGATGGCCAGCACTACCCACAATGAGCAGTTCTTC
cdr3_aa: CASSEMASTTHNEQFF

clone_size: few
j_call: TRBJ2-5
d_call: -
v_call: TRBV3-1
cdr3_nt: TGTGCCAGCAGCCAAGTGACCGAGGGGACCCAGTACTTC
cdr3_aa: CASSQVTEGTQYF

clone_size: many
j_call: TRBJ2-5
d_call: TRBD2
v_call: TRBV4-1
cdr3_nt: TGCGCCAGCAGCCAAGGACTAGCCGAGACCCAGTACTTC
cdr3_aa: CASSQGLAETQYF

clone_size: few
j_call: TRBJ2-7
d_call: -
v_call: TRBV1
cdr3_nt: TGCACCAGCAGCCAGCGGGGGGTCCGTCACTTCGAGCAGTACTTC
cdr3_aa: CTSSQRGVRHFEQYF

clone_size: few
j_call: TRBJ2-1
d_call: -
v_call: TRBV5-1
cdr3_nt: TGCGCCAGCAGCTGGTGGCAAGCTCGGAACGGTGGCAATGAGCAGTTCTTC
cdr3_aa: CASSWWQARNGGNEQFF

clone_size: many
j_call: TRBJ2-5
d_call: -
v_call: TRBV5-1
cdr3_nt: TGCGCCAGCAGCTTGTATTTGGGACTGAAAGAGACCCAGTACTTC
cdr3_aa: CASSLYLGLKETQYF

clone_size: -
j_call: TRBJ2-1
d_call: -
v_call: TRBV20-1
cdr3_nt: TGCAGTGCTAGACCCGTACCGGAGCAGTTCTTC
cdr3_aa: CSARPVPEQFF

clone_size: many
j_call: TRBJ2-1
d_call: -
v_call: TRBV2
cdr3_nt: TGTGCCAGCAGTGAGGGCCCCCCAGAGAACTACAATGAGCAGTTCTTC
cdr3_aa: CASSEGPPENYNEQFF

clone_size: many
j_call: TRBJ2-2
d_call: TRBD2
v_call: TRBV4-1
cdr3_nt: TGCGCCAGCAGCCAAGGCGGGGGGTTCGGGGAGCTGTTTTTT
cdr3_aa: CASSQGGGFGELFF

clone_size: few
j_call: TRBJ1-3
d_call: -
v_call: TRBV9
cdr3_nt: TGTGCCAGCAGCGAGGGAGGACGGTGGACTGGAAACACCATATATTTT
cdr3_aa: CASSEGGRWTGNTIYF

clone_size: few
j_call: TRBJ2-1
d_call: -
v_call: TRBV20-1
cdr3_nt: TGCAGTGCTGGGACGGTGAGGGAGCAGTTCTTC
cdr3_aa: CSAGTVREQFF

clone_size: many
j_call: TRBJ1-5
d_call: TRBD1
v_call: TRBV25-1
cdr3_nt: TGTGCCAGCAGAGGACAGGCGGTGGAGCCCCAGCATTTT
cdr3_aa: CASRGQAVEPQHF

clone_size: -
j_call: TRBJ2-1
d_call: TRBD2
v_call: TRBV11-1
cdr3_nt: TGTGCCAGCAGTCAGACTAGCGGGGTCTCGCGCCCCTACAATGAGCAGTTCTTC
cdr3_aa: CASSQTSGVSRPYNEQFF

clone_size: many
j_call: TRBJ1-1
d_call: -
v_call: TRBV5-1
cdr3_nt: TGCGCCAGCAGGGGCCACCATGGCACTGAAGCTTTCTTT
cdr3_aa: CASRGHHGTEAFF

clone_size: few
j_call: TRBJ2-7
d_call: -
v_call: TRBV2
cdr3_nt: TGTGCCAGCAGCGAGACATGGGTTACCTACGAGCAGTACTTC
cdr3_aa: CASSETWVTYEQYF

clone_size: few
j_call: TRBJ2-2
d_call: -
v_call: TRBV5-1
cdr3_nt: TGCGCCAGCAGCTCCATAAACCAGAACACCGGGGAGCTGTTTTTT
cdr3_aa: CASSSINQNTGELFF

clone_size: -
j_call: TRBJ2-1
d_call: -
v_call: TRBV20-1
cdr3_nt: TGCAGTGTAGAGTCCACCCACAATGAGCAGTTCTTC
cdr3_aa: CSVESTHNEQFF

clone_size: many
j_call: TRBJ2-7
d_call: TRBD1
v_call: TRBV25-1
cdr3_nt: TGTGCCAGCAGTGAGGACCGGGAACAGGGGGCTAGCGAGCAGTACTTC
cdr3_aa: CASSEDREQGASEQYF

clone_size: few
j_call: TRBJ2-1
d_call: TRBD2
v_call: TRBV3-1
cdr3_nt: TGTGCCAGCAGCCCAGCGGGTAGCGGGGTCTCTTCTTCTGAGCAGTTCTTC
cdr3_aa: CASSPAGSGVSSSEQFF

clone_size: many
j_call: TRBJ2-1
d_call: TRBD1
v_call: TRBV27
cdr3_nt: TGTGCCAGCAGTTTATCGCCTAGTCGGACAGGGCAGGCCTACAATGAGCAGTTCTTC
cdr3_aa: CASSLSPSRTGQAYNEQFF

clone_size: many
j_call: TRBJ2-1
d_call: -
v_call: TRBV3-1
cdr3_nt: TGTGCCAGCAGCCAAGATTGGAGCACCAGAACCTACAATGAGCAGTTCTTC
cdr3_aa: CASSQDWSTRTYNEQFF

clone_size: few
j_call: TRBJ2-5
d_call: -
v_call: TRBV18
cdr3_nt: TGTGCCAGCTCACCACCGAGTTGGGGGCAAGAGACCCAGTACTTC
cdr3_aa: CASSPPSWGQETQYF

clone_size: many
j_call: TRBJ2-5
d_call: -
v_call: TRBV10-3
cdr3_nt: TGTGCCATCGCAAGCCAAGAGACCCAGTACTTC
cdr3_aa: CAIASQETQYF

clone_size: few
j_call: TRBJ2-3
d_call: -
v_call: TRBV20-1
cdr3_nt: TGCAGTGCTAGAGATCGAGTCTACCACCCCACAGATACGCAGTATTTT
cdr3_aa: CSARDRVYHPTDTQYF

clone_size: -
j_call: TRBJ2-1
d_call: -
v_call: TRBV4-2
cdr3_nt: TGTGCCAGCAGCCAAGGTGGGACTCCCACTAAAGGGGGGGGCGCGTTCTTC
cdr3_aa: CASSQGGTPTKGGGAFF

clone_size: few
j_call: TRBJ2-1
d_call: TRBD2
v_call: TRBV5-1
cdr3_nt: TGCGCCAGCACCAAGACTAGCGGGAGTTTCAATGAGCAGTTCTTC
cdr3_aa: CASTKTSGSFNEQFF

clone_size: -
j_call: TRBJ2-3
d_call: -
v_call: TRBV2
cdr3_nt: TGTGCCAGCACGGGGTCGGCCACAGATACGCAGTATTTT
cdr3_aa: CASTGSATDTQYF

clone_size: many
j_call: TRBJ2-1
d_call: -
v_call: TRBV20-1
cdr3_nt: TGCAGTTCCTCGGGACCCATCTACAATGAGCAGTTCTTC
cdr3_aa: CSSSGPIYNEQFF

clone_size: few
j_call: TRBJ2-5
d_call: TRBD2
v_call: TRBV18
cdr3_nt: TGTGCCAGCTCAACCCAATCGGGACTAGCGGTCCAAGAGACCCAGTACTTC
cdr3_aa: CASSTQSGLAVQETQYF

clone_size: many
j_call: TRBJ1-1
d_call: TRBD1
v_call: TRBV10-3
cdr3_nt: TGTGCCAGCAAACAGGGGGTCGACACTGAAGCTTTCTTT
cdr3_aa: CASKQGVDTEAFF

clone_size: many
j_call: TRBJ1-2
d_call: -
v_call: TRBV3-1
cdr3_nt: TGTGCCAGCAGCCCCCGGGACATTTTTGGCTACACCTTC
cdr3_aa: CASSPRDIFGYTF

clone_size: few
j_call: TRBJ2-1
d_call: -
v_call: TRBV20-1
cdr3_nt: TGCAGTGCTATACGTAACAATGAGCAGTTCTTC
cdr3_aa: CSAIRNNEQFF

clone_size: many
j_call: TRBJ2-3
d_call: -
v_call: TRBV5-1
cdr3_nt: TGCGCCAGCAGCTTCAAAGGCGACACGCAGTATTTT
cdr3_aa: CASSFKGDTQYF

clone_size: many
j_call: TRBJ2-2
d_call: -
v_call: TRBV27
cdr3_nt: TGTGCCAGCAGTTTACTCCCCGGGGAGCTGTTTTTT
cdr3_aa: CASSLLPGELFF

clone_size: many
j_call: TRBJ1-3
d_call: -
v_call: TRBV27
cdr3_nt: TGTGCCAGCGGTCGAGGCTCTGGAAACACCATATATTTT
cdr3_aa: CASGRGSGNTIYF

clone_size: many
j_call: TRBJ2-2
d_call: -
v_call: TRBV15
cdr3_nt: TGTGCCACCAGCGGAAAGACAGGGCAAGCGGGAAACACCGGGGAGCTGTTTTTT
cdr3_aa: CATSGKTGQAGNTGELFF

clone_size: few
j_call: TRBJ2-5
d_call: TRBD2
v_call: TRBV20-1
cdr3_nt: TGCAGTGCTAGAGCCCCCTTAGAACTAGCGGGGGGGCAAGAGACCCAGTACTTC
cdr3_aa: CSARAPLELAGGQETQYF

clone_size: many
j_call: TRBJ1-6
d_call: -
v_call: TRBV11-2
cdr3_nt: TGTGCCAGCAGCTTGGCTAATTCACCCCTCCACTTT
cdr3_aa: CASSLANSPLHF

clone_size: few
j_call: TRBJ2-2
d_call: -
v_call: TRBV5-6
cdr3_nt: TGTGCCAGCAGCTTAGATGTTCATTCGGCTGGGAACACCGGGGAGCTGTTTTTT
cdr3_aa: CASSLDVHSAGNTGELFF

clone_size: -
j_call: TRBJ2-6
d_call: -
v_call: TRBV12-3/TRBV12-4
cdr3_nt: TGTGCCAGCAGACGGGACACCATCTCTGGGGCCAACGTCCTGACTTTC
cdr3_aa: CASRRDTISGANVLTF

clone_size: -
j_call: TRBJ2-4
d_call: -
v_call: TRBV7-9
cdr3_nt: TGTGCCAGCAGCCCCCAGACAGGAGGACGAGCCAAAAACATTCAGTACTTC
cdr3_aa: CASSPQTGGRAKNIQYF

clone_size: -
j_call: TRBJ2-5
d_call: TRBD1
v_call: TRBV5-1
cdr3_nt: TGCGCCAGCAGCTTAGGGACAGGGGAAGAGACCCAGTACTTC
cdr3_aa: CASSLGTGEETQYF

clone_size: few
j_call: TRBJ2-2
d_call: TRBD2
v_call: TRBV5-1
cdr3_nt: TGCGCCAGCAGCCCCAGCGGGGACAACACCGGGGAGCTGTTTTTT
cdr3_aa: CASSPSGDNTGELFF

clone_size: -
j_call: TRBJ2-7
d_call: TRBD1
v_call: TRBV5-1
cdr3_nt: TGCGCCAGCAGCTTGGCAGGACAGGGGGGCCACGAGCAGTACTTC
cdr3_aa: CASSLAGQGGHEQYF

clone_size: -
j_call: TRBJ1-2
d_call: TRBD1
v_call: TRBV6-1
cdr3_nt: TGTGCCAGCAGGCCGGGACAGGGAACTAACTATGGCTACACCTTC
cdr3_aa: CASRPGQGTNYGYTF

clone_size: many
j_call: TRBJ2-1
d_call: -
v_call: TRBV14
cdr3_nt: TGTGCCAGCAGCCCTCGCTTACCGGGACACCTTTACAATGAGCAGTTCTTC
cdr3_aa: CASSPRLPGHLYNEQFF

clone_size: many
j_call: TRBJ2-3
d_call: TRBD2
v_call: TRBV20-1
cdr3_nt: TGCAGTGCTAGCTTGGGACTAGTACTCGATACGCAGTATTTT
cdr3_aa: CSASLGLVLDTQYF

clone_size: -
j_call: TRBJ2-2
d_call: TRBD2
v_call: TRBV9
cdr3_nt: TGTGCCAGCAGTGACCTAGCGGGGGGGGACACCGGGGAGCTGTTTTTT
cdr3_aa: CASSDLAGGDTGELFF

clone_size: many
j_call: TRBJ2-3
d_call: -
v_call: TRBV4-1
cdr3_nt: TGCGCCAGCAGCCAAGGGGAGCCTAGCACAGATACGCAGTATTTT
cdr3_aa: CASSQGEPSTDTQYF

clone_size: -
j_call: TRBJ2-5
d_call: TRBD1
v_call: TRBV7-9
cdr3_nt: TGTGCCAGCAGCTCCCGGGACAGGGTGTACCAAGAGACCCAGTACTTC
cdr3_aa: CASSSRDRVYQETQYF

clone_size: many
j_call: TRBJ2-3
d_call: TRBD1
v_call: TRBV20-1
cdr3_nt: TGCAGTGCTAGAGTTAAGGGGGCCGCAGATACGCAGTATTTT
cdr3_aa: CSARVKGAADTQYF

clone_size: -
j_call: TRBJ2-1
d_call: -
v_call: TRBV24-1
cdr3_nt: TGTGCCACCAGTGGTGACAAGTACAATGAGCAGTTCTTC
cdr3_aa: CATSGDKYNEQFF